The 19 T cell receptor beta chains reported below all come from one sample, sequenced in a study of CD8+ T cells in alopecia areata. Sequencing templates came from extracted RNA that was reverse transcribed into cDNA. Repertoires were generated with immunoSEQ multiplex PCR, while TCRdb's copy carries only in-frame clones and drops some. The table includes some 110,000 clones, roughly two fifths detected once. The source material was CD4+ T cells sorted from blood. The receptors originated from a human donor with alopecia areata.

The J gene is TRBJ2-5, the V gene TRBV9; 7 positions match TRBD1. V shed 3 bases, J shed 5 bases, and the junction held 4 bases outside the gene matches. The V gene's germline CDR1 is SGDLS and CDR2 YYNGEE. The CDR3 contains 13 residues. CDR3 in amino acids: CASSGNRGETQYF. The CDR3 DNA follows: TGTGCCAGCAGCGGGAACAGGGGTGAGACCCAGTACTTC.

This CDR3 reads CSVEDPQGQTEQYF. DNA of the CDR3: TGCAGCGTTGAAGATCCCCAAGGGCAAACCGAGCAGTACTTC. This chain joins TRBV29-1 and TRBJ2-7; D is unresolved. Trimming pared 0 bases from V and 6 bases from J, leaving 15 bases between. The CDR3 loop spans 14 amino acids. The germline V gene encodes CDR1 SQVTM and CDR2 ANQGSEA.

This clone was detected only a few times. This chain uses TRBV19 with TRBJ2-7, with D perhaps TRBD2 (7 bases). The germline V gene has CDR1 LNHDA and CDR2 SQIVND (reference sequence). V was clipped by 3 bases and J by 0 bases, with 9 bases between them. There are 14 residues in the CDR3. The CDR3 DNA is TGTGCCAGTAGTATCGGGGGGCGCTCCTACGAGCAGTACTTC. Its translation is CASSIGGRSYEQYF.

This clone was observed a handful of times. The chain has TRBV27 and TRBJ2-6; 7 bases line up with TRBD1. This CDR3 has 17 residues. V gave up 7 bases and J gave up 0 bases; unmatched junction bases: 9. Germline CDR1 MNHEY, CDR2 SMNVEV (reference sequence). The CDR3 region has the DNA TGTGCCAGCACCCTTGGGACAGCGAGCTCTGGGGCCAACGTCCTGACTTTC. It yields the protein CASTLGTASSGANVLTF.

By sample share, this clone is medium-sized. The chain combines TRBV5-5 with TRBJ2-7; TRBD2 matches at 9 bases. The junction had 5 bases not matched to a gene; V was cut back by 4 bases and J by 0 bases. The germline V gene has CDR1 SGHKS and CDR2 YYEKEE (reference sequence). The CDR3 has 15 amino acids. CDR3 sequence (DNA): TGTGCCAGCAGCGGAACTAGCGGGCTCTCCTACGAGCAGTACTTC. This codes for CASSGTSGLSYEQYF.

CDR3 sequence reads: CASSVLGTGEGYTF. CDR3 bases: TGTGCCAGCAGCGTGCTTGGGACAGGGGAAGGCTACACCTTC. The chain has TRBV9 and TRBJ1-2; TRBD1 matches 10 bases. Looked up from germline, CDR1 is SGDLS and CDR2 is YYNGEE. The CDR3 is made up of 14 amino acids. The junction had 6 bases not matched to a gene; V was cut back by 2 bases and J by 8 bases. The full variable domain, completed using reference TRBV9 and TRBJ1-2, is DSGVTQTPKHLITATGQRVTLRCSPRSGDLSVYWYQQSLDQGLQFLIQYYNGEERAKGNILERFSAQQFPDLHSELNLSSLELGDSALYFCASSVLGTGEGYTFGSGTRLTVV.

This clone was observed a few times. The chain has TRBV7-8 and TRBJ2-1; a weak D match, TRBD2 (5 bases). This CDR3 region has 16 residues. CDR1 is SGHVS, CDR2 FQNEAQ, per germline. V lost 4 bases and J lost 0, with 13 bases in between. The CDR3 region is CASSSRERPSYNEQFF. CDR3 coding DNA: TGTGCCAGCAGCTCCCGTGAGCGGCCCTCCTACAATGAGCAGTTCTTC.

This sequence joins TRBV6-5 and TRBJ1-1; no clear D gene. V was shortened by 0 bases and J by 1 base, with 6 bases between the two germline ends. Germline V gene lookup returns CDR1 MNHEY and CDR2 SVGAGI. This CDR3 region has 14 residues. CDR3 sequence: CASSYSRPNTEAFF. The CDR3 nucleotides read TGTGCCAGCAGTTACTCTCGTCCGAACACTGAAGCTTTCTTT.

The rearrangement links TRBV5-1 to TRBJ2-5; the D call may be TRBD1 or TRBD2 (5 bases each). CDR1 is SGHRS, CDR2 YFSETQ, per germline. Trimming shortened V by 4 bases and J by 2 bases, and 15 bases separated the two germline ends. This CDR3 has 15 amino acids. CDR3 sequence reads: CASSTDSGGQETQYF. CDR3 bases: TGCGCCAGCAGCACAGATTCTGGGGGTCAAGAGACCCAGTACTTC. The full variable domain, its missing parts supplied by reference TRBV5-1 and TRBJ2-5, is KAGVTQTPRYLIKTRGQQVTLSCSPISGHRSVSWYQQTPGQGLQFLFEYFSETQRNKGNFPGRFSGRQFSNSRSEMNVSTLELGDSALYLCASSTDSGGQETQYFGPGTRLLVL.

This clone was observed a few times. V and J are TRBV29-1 and TRBJ2-3; no clear D gene. Germline CDR1 reads SQVTM; CDR2 reads ANQGSEA. V lost 0 bases, J lost 4 bases, and 14 bases lay in between. The CDR3 loop spans 15 amino acids. The CDR3 reads CSVEDQPGRADTQYF. CDR3 in DNA: TGCAGCGTTGAAGATCAACCAGGTCGCGCAGATACGCAGTATTTT.

The CDR3 here is CASSVQGTDTQYF. The CDR3 DNA follows: TGTGCCAGCAGCGTACAAGGCACAGATACGCAGTATTTT. The chain recombines TRBV7-2 with TRBJ2-3; unclear D gene. The germline gives CDR1 SGHTA, CDR2 FQGNSA. Trimming shortened V by 5 bases and J by 1 base, and 7 bases separated the two germline ends. CDR3 size: 13 residues.

This chain uses TRBV5-6 with TRBJ2-7; 13 positions agree with TRBD2. Trimming took 5 bases from V and 5 from J; bases not matched to a gene: 1. The CDR3 covers 13 residues. Germline values: CDR1 SGHDT, CDR2 YYEEEE. DNA of the CDR3: TGTGCCAGCAGACTAGCGGGAGGGGACGAGCAGTACTTC. It specifies CASRLAGGDEQYF.

The CDR3 here is CASGEYSVETQYF. The DNA for the CDR3 is TGTGCTAGTGGAGAGTATTCCGTAGAGACCCAGTACTTC. The rearrangement uses TRBV12-5 and TRBJ2-5; D ambiguous. Between the trimmed V and J ends, which lost 6 bases and 4 bases, there was a span of 12 bases. Germline assignment: CDR1 LGHNT and CDR2 FRNRAP. The CDR3 is made up of 13 amino acids.

To note about this clone: One end of the junction varies from germline; a read error may be responsible. This chain links TRBV4-3 with TRBJ2-6; 10 positions match TRBD2. Germline lookup yields CDR1 LGHNA and CDR2 YSLEER. This CDR3 is 20 amino acids long. The CDR3 bases are TGCGCCAGCAGCCAGATCACCGGGACTAGCGTCGCGCCGGGGGGCAACGTCCTGACTTTC. Translated, it gives CASSQITGTSVAPGGNVLTF.

There are a few counts of this clone. The rearrangement uses TRBV28 and TRBJ2-7, with D hard to call. The germline gives CDR1 MDHEN, CDR2 SYDVKM. The CDR3 has 16 amino acids. V was pared by 1 base and J by 6 bases, with 19 bases between. CDR3 sequence: CASSLSTRSTLGEQYF. CDR3 nucleotide sequence: TGTGCCAGCAGTTTATCCACCAGGAGCACGCTGGGCGAGCAGTACTTC.

This clone was seen repeatedly, ten times or more. CDR3 coding DNA: TGTGCCAGCAGCCCCCGGGACGGAGGCTACACCTTC. Translation gives CASSPRDGGYTF. The V gene is TRBV7-9, the J gene TRBJ1-2, with D possibly being TRBD1 (5 bases). Germline-derived CDR1 and CDR2 are SEHNR and FQNEAQ (reference sequence). V gave up 5 bases and J gave up 8 bases, with 12 bases separating them. CDR3 length: 12 amino acids.

V gene TRBV28 combines with J gene TRBJ1-5, with D perhaps TRBD1 (6 bases). V was cut by 7 bases and J by 1 base, with 17 bases left in between. Germline V CDR1 and CDR2: MDHEN, SYDVKM. The CDR3 is 16 amino acids. The DNA for the CDR3 is TGTGCCAGCAAACAGGGTCTCGGTATAAGCAATCAGCCCCAGCATTTT. Its translation: CASKQGLGISNQPQHF.

V gene TRBV6-6 combines with J gene TRBJ2-1; 9 bases fit TRBD2. The length of the CDR3 is 15 residues. The germline V gene has CDR1 MNHNY and CDR2 SVGAGI (reference sequence). The V segment lost 4 bases and the J segment 7 bases; nucleotides outside the gene matches: 8. Here the CDR3 DNA reads TGTGCCAGCAGTTTAGCGGCGGGGGGGCCTAATGAGCAGTTCTTC. It codes for CASSLAAGGPNEQFF.

V is TRBV5-1 and J is TRBJ2-1; TRBD1 aligns across 8 bases. The trim removed 0 bases at V and 8 bases at J, leaving 4 bases unmatched. The CDR3 length is 14 residues. Germline values: CDR1 SGHRS, CDR2 YFSETQ. Written as DNA, the CDR3 is TGCGCCAGCAGCTTGGGGACAGGGCAGGATGAGCAGTTCTTC. Amino acids: CASSLGTGQDEQFF.